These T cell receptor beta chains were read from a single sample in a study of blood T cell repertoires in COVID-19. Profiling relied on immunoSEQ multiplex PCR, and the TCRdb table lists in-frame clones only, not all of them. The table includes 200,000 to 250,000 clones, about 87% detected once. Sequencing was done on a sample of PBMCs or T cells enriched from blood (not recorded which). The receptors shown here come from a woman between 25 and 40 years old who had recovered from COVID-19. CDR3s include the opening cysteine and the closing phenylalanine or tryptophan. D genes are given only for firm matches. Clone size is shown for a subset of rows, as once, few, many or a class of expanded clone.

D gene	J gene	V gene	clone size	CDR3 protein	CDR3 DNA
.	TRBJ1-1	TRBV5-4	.	CASSPPRDARGNTEAFF	TGTGCCAGCAGCCCCCCGCGTGATGCTCGGGGGAACACTGAAGCTTTCTTT
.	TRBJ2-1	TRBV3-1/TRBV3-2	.	CASSQAGTPRWQFF	TGTGCCAGCAGCCAAGCCGGGACTCCTCGGTGGCAGTTCTTC
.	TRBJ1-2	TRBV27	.	CASSISDSLGYTF	TGTGCCAGCAGTATCTCGGACAGCTTAGGCTACACCTTC
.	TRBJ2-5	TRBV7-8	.	CASRPRGWSFRLETQYF	TGTGCCAGCAGACCCCGGGGGTGGTCGTTTAGGTTGGAGACCCAGTACTTC
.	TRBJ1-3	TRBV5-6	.	CASSLARGPGNTIYF	TGTGCCAGCAGCTTGGCCAGAGGGCCCGGAAACACCATATATTTT
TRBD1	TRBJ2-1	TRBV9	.	CASSAGQFEQFF	TGTGCCAGCAGCGCGGGACAGTTTGAGCAGTTCTTC
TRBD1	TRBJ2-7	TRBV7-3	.	CASSFGGTGFDEQYF	TGTGCCAGCAGCTTCGGGGGGACAGGGTTCGACGAGCAGTACTTC
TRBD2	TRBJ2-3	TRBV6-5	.	CASSYSLGGSTDTQYF	TGTGCCAGCAGTTACTCGTTGGGGGGGAGCACAGATACGCAGTATTTT
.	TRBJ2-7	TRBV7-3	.	CASSLSSVRQGYEQYF	TGTGCCAGCAGCTTAAGTTCGGTCCGGCAGGGTTACGAGCAGTACTTC
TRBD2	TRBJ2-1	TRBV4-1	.	CASSMRTSGEDEQFF	TGCGCCAGCAGCATGCGGACTAGCGGGGAGGATGAGCAGTTCTTC
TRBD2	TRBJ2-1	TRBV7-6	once	CASSLRGGQMANEQFF	TGTGCCAGCAGCCTCCGGGGGGGGCAGATGGCCAATGAGCAGTTCTTC
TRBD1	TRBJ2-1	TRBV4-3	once	CASRSTQGSYNEQFF	TGCGCCAGCAGATCAACACAGGGGTCCTACAATGAGCAGTTCTTC
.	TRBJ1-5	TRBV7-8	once	CASSLMTPNQPQHF	TGTGCCAGCAGCTTAATGACACCGAATCAGCCCCAGCATTTT
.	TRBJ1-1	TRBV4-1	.	CASSLGGNTEAFF	TGCGCCAGCAGCCTTGGAGGAAACACTGAAGCTTTCTTT
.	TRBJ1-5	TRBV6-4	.	CASSDTANSNQPQHF	TGTGCCAGCAGTGACACAGCTAATAGCAATCAGCCCCAGCATTTT
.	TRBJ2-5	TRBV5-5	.	CASSLGARQETQYF	TGTGCCAGCAGCTTGGGGGCCAGGCAAGAGACCCAGTACTTC
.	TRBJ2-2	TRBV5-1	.	CASSLANGELFF	TGCGCCAGCAGCTTGGCTAATGGGGAGCTGTTTTTT
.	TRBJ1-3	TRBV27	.	CASSLPRQERSGNTIYF	TGTGCCAGCAGTTTACCCCGACAGGAACGCTCTGGAAACACCATATATTTT
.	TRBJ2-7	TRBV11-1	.	CASSPRDNLGNEQYF	TGTGCCAGCAGCCCACGGGACAACCTAGGGAACGAGCAGTACTTC
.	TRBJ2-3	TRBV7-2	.	CASSSHGWGADTQYF	TGTGCCAGCAGCTCCCATGGTTGGGGGGCAGATACGCAGTATTTT
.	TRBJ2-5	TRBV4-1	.	CASSQGKGPQETQYF	TGCGCCAGCAGCCAAGGCAAGGGGCCCCAAGAGACCCAGTACTTC
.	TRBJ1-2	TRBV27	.	CASSLSGDTLSYGYTF	TGTGCCAGCAGTTTATCGGGGGACACCCTGTCCTATGGCTACACCTTC
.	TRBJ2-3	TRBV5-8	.	CASSRLAIDTQYF	TGTGCCAGCAGCAGGCTAGCAATAGATACGCAGTATTTT
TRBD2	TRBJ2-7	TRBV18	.	CASSSLAGGQGEQYF	TGTGCCAGCTCATCCCTAGCGGGGGGCCAGGGGGAGCAGTACTTC
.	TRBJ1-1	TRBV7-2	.	CASSLGTANTEAFF	TGTGCCAGCAGCTTAGGGACAGCGAACACTGAAGCTTTCTTT
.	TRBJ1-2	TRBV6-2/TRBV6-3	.	CASSYSRDNYGYTF	TGTGCCAGCAGTTACTCGAGAGATAACTATGGCTACACCTTC
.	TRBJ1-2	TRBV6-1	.	CASSGPPGLHDPGYTF	TGTGCCAGCAGTGGGCCCCCGGGACTCCATGATCCAGGCTACACCTTC
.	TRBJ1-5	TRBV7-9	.	CASSLANGEGQPQHF	TGTGCCAGCAGCTTAGCTAACGGGGAAGGTCAGCCCCAGCATTTT
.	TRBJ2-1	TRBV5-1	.	CASSPRTATYNEQFF	TGCGCCAGCAGCCCACGGACAGCCACCTACAATGAGCAGTTCTTC
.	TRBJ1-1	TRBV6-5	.	CASSYGAQAFF	TGTGCCAGCAGTTATGGGGCCCAAGCTTTCTTT
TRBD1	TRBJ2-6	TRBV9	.	CASSEGDRTFSGANVLTF	TGTGCCAGCAGCGAGGGGGACAGGACCTTCTCTGGGGCCAACGTCCTGACTTTC
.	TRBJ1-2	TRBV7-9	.	CATSGGNYGYTF	TGTGCCACCTCGGGGGGTAACTATGGCTACACCTTC
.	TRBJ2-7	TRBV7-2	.	CASSLVGQGDYEQYF	TGTGCCAGCAGCTTAGTTGGTCAGGGCGATTACGAGCAGTACTTC
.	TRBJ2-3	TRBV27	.	CASSLGPGETDTQYF	TGTGCCAGCAGTTTAGGGCCCGGGGAGACAGATACGCAGTATTTT
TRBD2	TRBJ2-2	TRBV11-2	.	CASSFLPGLFNTGELFF	TGTGCCAGCAGCTTCCTACCGGGACTATTTAACACCGGGGAGCTGTTTTTT
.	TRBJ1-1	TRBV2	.	CASRRGGRGATEAFF	TGTGCCAGCAGGAGGGGAGGGAGGGGGGCCACTGAAGCTTTCTTT
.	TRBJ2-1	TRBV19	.	CASSIGAWNEQFF	TGTGCCAGTAGTATAGGGGCTTGGAATGAGCAGTTCTTC
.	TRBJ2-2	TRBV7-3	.	CASREGLAPGELFF	TGTGCCAGCAGAGAGGGATTAGCGCCCGGGGAGCTGTTTTTT
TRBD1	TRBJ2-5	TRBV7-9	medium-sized	CASSDRGRETQYF	TGTGCCAGCAGCGACAGGGGGCGGGAGACCCAGTACTTC
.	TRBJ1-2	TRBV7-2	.	CASSLVAASYGYTF	TGTGCCAGCAGCTTAGTAGCAGCCTCCTATGGCTACACCTTC
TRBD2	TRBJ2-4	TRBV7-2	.	CASSLVLAGGRNIQYF	TGTGCCAGCAGCTTAGTTCTAGCGGGGGGTCGCAACATTCAGTACTTC
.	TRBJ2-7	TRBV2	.	CASSQRQAPYEQYF	TGTGCCAGCAGTCAACGACAGGCCCCCTACGAGCAGTACTTC
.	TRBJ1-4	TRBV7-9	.	CASKPTATNEKLFF	TGTGCCAGCAAGCCGACAGCAACTAATGAAAAACTGTTTTTT
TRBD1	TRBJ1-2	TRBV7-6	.	CASSPQSGTGVNYGYTF	TGTGCCAGCAGTCCCCAGTCCGGGACAGGGGTAAACTATGGCTACACCTTC
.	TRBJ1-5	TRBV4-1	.	CASSLNSRNQPQHF	TGCGCCAGCAGCCTAAACAGTCGCAATCAGCCCCAGCATTTT
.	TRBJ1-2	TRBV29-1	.	CSVDGRGDGYTF	TGCAGCGTTGACGGACGGGGGGATGGCTACACCTTC
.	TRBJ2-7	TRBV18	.	CASSLPSRGEQYF	TGTGCCAGCTCACTACCCAGTCGGGGCGAGCAGTACTTC
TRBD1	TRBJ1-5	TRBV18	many	CASSPGQGSNQPQHF	TGTGCCAGCTCTCCGGGACAGGGTAGCAATCAGCCCCAGCATTTT
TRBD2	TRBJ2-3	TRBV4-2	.	CASSQLAGGQDTQYF	TGTGCCAGCAGCCAACTAGCGGGGGGGCAAGATACGCAGTATTTT
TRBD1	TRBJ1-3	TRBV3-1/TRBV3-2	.	CASSQRHSNRGPGNTIYF	TGTGCCAGCAGCCAACGGCACTCGAACAGGGGGCCTGGAAACACCATATATTTT
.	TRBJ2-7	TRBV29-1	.	CSVDGTEYEQYF	TGCAGCGTTGACGGGACTGAATACGAGCAGTACTTC
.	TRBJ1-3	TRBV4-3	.	CASSQGSSGNTIYF	TGCGCCAGCAGCCAAGGGAGCTCTGGAAACACCATATATTTT
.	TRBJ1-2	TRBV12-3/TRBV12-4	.	CASSQLRSAGYTF	TGTGCCAGCAGTCAGTTGAGGTCGGCTGGCTACACCTTC
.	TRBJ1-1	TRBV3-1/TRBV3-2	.	CASSQDRGTEAFF	TGTGCCAGCAGCCAAGATCGAGGCACTGAAGCTTTCTTT